This T cell receptor (beta chain) was sequenced during a study of blood T cell repertoires in COVID-19. Study-level background: COVID-19 samples from acute and convalescent phases originated in the United States, Italy and Spain. T cells, B-cell-depleted T cells, or PBMCs supplied cDNA or gDNA.

As handled by the study authors: Estimation of nucleated cell counts relied on the amplification of reference gene primers. The method was immunoSEQ multiplex PCR; TCRdb's version includes in-frame clones alone and lacks a portion of them. D and trimming were read from the DNA, whereas the V and J calls and clone size are those reported in that table. Of 45,000 or so clones in the sample, around 90% are singletons; the top ten hold 13%. V lost 4 bases to trimming and J lost 0 bases; unmatched junction nucleotides: 10. The CDR3 has 18 residues. CDR1 and CDR2 (germline): LGHDT, YNNKEL (reference sequence).

This chain joins TRBV3-1 (or the pseudogene TRBV3-2) and TRBJ2-3; TRBD2 matches 10 bases. The sample consisted of peripheral blood. The TCR comes from a man aged 80 or over with acute or convalescent COVID-19. The CDR3: CASSRSGGGLSSTDTQYF. CDR3 nucleotides: TGTGCCAGCAGCCGCAGCGGGGGGGGCCTGTCGAGCACAGATACGCAGTATTTT.